This T cell receptor beta chain comes out of a study of CD8 T cells in ankylosing spondylitis. Study observations and caveats: A motif in TCR beta, a set of seven to nine highly homologous variants, appeared characteristic of ankylosing spondylitis blood.

As regards this clonotype: Its antigen is undetermined.

In TCRdb, the 5' RACE reads were re-called with MiXCR into one record per CDR3 protein. The profile covers 400,000 or so distinct CDR3 sequences, with 25% to 30% appearing a single time and about 1% taken by the ten largest. The germline V gene encodes CDR1 SGHTA and CDR2 FQGNSA. This CDR3 spans 16 amino acids. The V and J ends lost 2 bases and 0 bases, in that order; junction bases with no gene match: 2. The receptor's source is a male donor with ankylosing spondylitis. Sequencing used blood, either unsorted or a sorted T cell fraction (not recorded which). The chain has TRBV7-2 and TRBJ2-3; 10 nucleotides align to TRBD2. The CDR3 loop reads CASSLTSGVSTDTQYF. The DNA of the CDR3 is TGTGCCAGCAGCTTAACTAGCGGGGTGAGCACAGATACGCAGTATTTT.